A selection of T cell receptor beta chains follows, all from one sample in a study of T cell responses to AZD1222 COVID-19 vaccine. The table came from immunoSEQ multiplex PCR; TCRdb's copy has only in-frame clones and leaves some out. The sample consists of roughly 150,000 clones, around 87% of them appearing once. The starting material was peripheral blood, obtained 28 days after the second AZD1222 dose. Receptors originate from an adult who received the AZD1222 COVID-19 vaccine. The CDR3 runs from the conserved cysteine through the conserved F or W. A D gene is named only where the DNA matches it firmly. A clone size is listed for some rows: how often the clone was seen (once, few, many), or a class if it is expanded.

clone_size: .; j_call: TRBJ2-1; cdr3_length: 14; v_call: TRBV19; d_call: .; cdr3_nt: TGTGCCAGTAGTCAGGGACCGATGGTGGGTGAGCAGTTCTTC; cdr3_aa: CASSQGPMVGEQFF
clone_size: .; j_call: TRBJ2-2; cdr3_length: 12; v_call: TRBV2; d_call: .; cdr3_nt: TGTGCCACCTCGCGTGACCCCGGGGAGCTGTTTTTT; cdr3_aa: CATSRDPGELFF
clone_size: .; j_call: TRBJ2-6; cdr3_length: 17; v_call: TRBV9; d_call: .; cdr3_nt: TGTGCCAGCAGCGTAGCGTCACGAATCTCTGGGGCCAACGTCCTGACTTTC; cdr3_aa: CASSVASRISGANVLTF
clone_size: .; j_call: TRBJ2-5; cdr3_length: 13; v_call: TRBV7-9; d_call: .; cdr3_nt: TGTGCCATCTCAACGGGCAGGGCAGAGACCCAGTACTTC; cdr3_aa: CAISTGRAETQYF
clone_size: .; j_call: TRBJ2-1; cdr3_length: 17; v_call: TRBV7-5; d_call: .; cdr3_nt: TGTGCCAGAAGCTTAAGAGGGACTCAGAGTTCCTACAATGAGCAGTTCTTC; cdr3_aa: CARSLRGTQSSYNEQFF
clone_size: .; j_call: TRBJ1-4; cdr3_length: 15; v_call: TRBV4-1; d_call: TRBD1; cdr3_nt: TGCGCCAGCAGCCAAGATGTGGGACAGGGCGAAAAACTGTTTTTT; cdr3_aa: CASSQDVGQGEKLFF
clone_size: once; j_call: TRBJ1-2; cdr3_length: 13; v_call: TRBV5-4; d_call: TRBD1; cdr3_nt: TGTGCCAGCAGCCGTGGGACAGGATGGGGCTACACCTTC; cdr3_aa: CASSRGTGWGYTF
clone_size: once; j_call: TRBJ1-6; cdr3_length: 16; v_call: TRBV6-5; d_call: .; cdr3_nt: TGTGCCAGCAGTTGGAGGAGCGATTGGGGGGGATCACCCCTCCACTTT; cdr3_aa: CASSWRSDWGGSPLHF
clone_size: once; j_call: TRBJ2-3; cdr3_length: 16; v_call: TRBV5-4; d_call: TRBD2; cdr3_nt: TGTGCCAGCAGCACACGACTAGCCCTTACGGGAGATACGCAGTATTTT; cdr3_aa: CASSTRLALTGDTQYF
clone_size: .; j_call: TRBJ2-2; cdr3_length: 11; v_call: TRBV29-1; d_call: .; cdr3_nt: TGCAGCGCCCGAGTGGGCGGGGAGCTGTTTTTT; cdr3_aa: CSARVGGELFF
clone_size: .; j_call: TRBJ2-1; cdr3_length: 14; v_call: TRBV3-1/TRBV3-2; d_call: TRBD2; cdr3_nt: TGTGCCAGCAGCCAAGATACTAGCGGCAATGAGCAGTTCTTC; cdr3_aa: CASSQDTSGNEQFF
clone_size: .; j_call: TRBJ2-7; cdr3_length: 15; v_call: TRBV7-2; d_call: TRBD2; cdr3_nt: TGTGCCAGCAGCTTAAGATGGGCGGGAGCTCGCGAGCAGTACTTC; cdr3_aa: CASSLRWAGAREQYF
clone_size: .; j_call: TRBJ2-5; cdr3_length: 17; v_call: TRBV9; d_call: TRBD2; cdr3_nt: TGTGCCAGCAGCGTAGCCGGACTAGCGGGAGGGCAAGAGACCCAGTACTTC; cdr3_aa: CASSVAGLAGGQETQYF
clone_size: .; j_call: TRBJ2-1; cdr3_length: 14; v_call: TRBV5-1; d_call: .; cdr3_nt: TGCGCCAGCAGCTTGAGTGGGACCGCCAATGAGCAGTTCTTC; cdr3_aa: CASSLSGTANEQFF
clone_size: .; j_call: TRBJ1-2; cdr3_length: 11; v_call: TRBV29-1; d_call: .; cdr3_nt: TGCAGCCACCGGGGGGACTATGGCTACACCTTC; cdr3_aa: CSHRGDYGYTF
clone_size: .; j_call: TRBJ1-1; cdr3_length: 14; v_call: TRBV10-1; d_call: .; cdr3_nt: TGCGCCAGCAGTGAACCGGGACAAGAGACTGAAGCTTTCTTT; cdr3_aa: CASSEPGQETEAFF
clone_size: .; j_call: TRBJ2-1; cdr3_length: 15; v_call: TRBV5-4; d_call: TRBD2; cdr3_nt: TGTGCCAGCAGCTTGCGGCTAGCGGGGTACAATGAGCAGTTCTTC; cdr3_aa: CASSLRLAGYNEQFF
clone_size: .; j_call: TRBJ2-2; cdr3_length: 15; v_call: TRBV3-1/TRBV3-2; d_call: .; cdr3_nt: TGTGCCAGCAGCAAATTAATACTAGTCGCCGGGGAGCTGTTTTTT; cdr3_aa: CASSKLILVAGELFF
clone_size: once; j_call: TRBJ1-6; cdr3_length: 16; v_call: TRBV7-2; d_call: .; cdr3_nt: TGTGCCAGCAGCTTAGACCGGGGCGACTATAATTCACCCCTCCACTTT; cdr3_aa: CASSLDRGDYNSPLHF
clone_size: once; j_call: TRBJ1-4; cdr3_length: 14; v_call: TRBV5-1; d_call: .; cdr3_nt: TGCGCCAGCAGCTATAGGGCGGCGGATGAAAAACTGTTTTTT; cdr3_aa: CASSYRAADEKLFF
clone_size: .; j_call: TRBJ1-5; cdr3_length: 15; v_call: TRBV28; d_call: .; cdr3_nt: TGTGCCAGCAGTTTTAGTGGGCATTACAATCAGCCCCAGCATTTT; cdr3_aa: CASSFSGHYNQPQHF
clone_size: .; j_call: TRBJ1-2; cdr3_length: 14; v_call: TRBV7-2; d_call: TRBD1; cdr3_nt: TGTGCCAGCAGTTCCGGGACAGGGGGAATTGGCTACACCTTC; cdr3_aa: CASSSGTGGIGYTF
clone_size: .; j_call: TRBJ2-5; cdr3_length: 14; v_call: TRBV7-8; d_call: .; cdr3_nt: TGTGCCAGCAGCTTAGGACTGGCCCAAGAGACCCAGTACTTC; cdr3_aa: CASSLGLAQETQYF
clone_size: .; j_call: TRBJ1-6; cdr3_length: 13; v_call: TRBV28; d_call: TRBD1; cdr3_nt: TGTGCCAGCAGTTTACTCCAGGGGGCACCCCTCCACTTT; cdr3_aa: CASSLLQGAPLHF
clone_size: .; j_call: TRBJ2-7; cdr3_length: 11; v_call: TRBV30; d_call: .; cdr3_nt: TGTGCCTGGACAGTGAAAGACGAGCAGTACTTC; cdr3_aa: CAWTVKDEQYF
clone_size: few; j_call: TRBJ2-7; cdr3_length: 15; v_call: TRBV4-1; d_call: TRBD2; cdr3_nt: TGCGCCAGCAGCCCGGGACTAGCGGGCACCTACGAGCAGTACTTC; cdr3_aa: CASSPGLAGTYEQYF
clone_size: .; j_call: TRBJ2-7; cdr3_length: 15; v_call: TRBV11-2; d_call: TRBD2; cdr3_nt: TGTGCCAGCAGACGACTAGCGGGAGCTACCTACGAGCAGTACTTC; cdr3_aa: CASRRLAGATYEQYF
clone_size: .; j_call: TRBJ2-1; cdr3_length: 14; v_call: TRBV29-1; d_call: TRBD1; cdr3_nt: TGCAGCGTTGGAGGGGGCGGTTACCACAATGAGCAGTTCTTC; cdr3_aa: CSVGGGGYHNEQFF
clone_size: few; j_call: TRBJ2-5; cdr3_length: 14; v_call: TRBV14; d_call: .; cdr3_nt: TGTGCCAGCAGCCAATGGCAGGGGTTGGAGACCCAGTACTTC; cdr3_aa: CASSQWQGLETQYF
clone_size: .; j_call: TRBJ2-1; cdr3_length: 16; v_call: TRBV5-6; d_call: TRBD2; cdr3_nt: TGTGCCAGCAGCTTGGCGGGAGGGCCAATTTACAATGAGCAGTTCTTC; cdr3_aa: CASSLAGGPIYNEQFF
clone_size: .; j_call: TRBJ1-2; cdr3_length: 14; v_call: TRBV18; d_call: .; cdr3_nt: TGTGCCAGCTCACCAGACAGAACTAACTATGGCTACACCTTC; cdr3_aa: CASSPDRTNYGYTF
clone_size: .; j_call: TRBJ1-4; cdr3_length: 14; v_call: TRBV3-1/TRBV3-2; d_call: .; cdr3_nt: TGTGCCAGCAGCCAAGCCGGGGCCAGGGAAAAACTGTTTTTT; cdr3_aa: CASSQAGAREKLFF
clone_size: .; j_call: TRBJ1-6; cdr3_length: 12; v_call: TRBV5-1; d_call: .; cdr3_nt: TGCGCCAGCAGCACGGATGTAAGTCCCCTCCACTTT; cdr3_aa: CASSTDVSPLHF
clone_size: .; j_call: TRBJ2-7; cdr3_length: 12; v_call: TRBV5-4; d_call: TRBD2; cdr3_nt: TGTGCCATCGGACTAGCGGGAGCCGAGCAGTACTTC; cdr3_aa: CAIGLAGAEQYF
clone_size: .; j_call: TRBJ1-2; cdr3_length: 15; v_call: TRBV5-6; d_call: TRBD1; cdr3_nt: TGTGCCAGCAGCTTGGGACAGGGAAGGCACTATGGCTACACCTTC; cdr3_aa: CASSLGQGRHYGYTF
clone_size: .; j_call: TRBJ2-1; cdr3_length: 15; v_call: TRBV5-1; d_call: .; cdr3_nt: TGCGCCAGCAGCTTATCATCCGGGACTTTCTATGAGCAGTTCTTC; cdr3_aa: CASSLSSGTFYEQFF
clone_size: .; j_call: TRBJ2-3; cdr3_length: 13; v_call: TRBV19; d_call: .; cdr3_nt: TGTGCCAGTAGGGACCAAGGTACAGATACGCAGTATTTT; cdr3_aa: CASRDQGTDTQYF